Included here is one T cell receptor beta chain sequence, with context. This clone was recorded a few times. No cognate antigen has been identified for it. Base qualities are missing; no much larger clone stands one base away. Receptors were amplified or captured by the immunoSEQ multiplex PCR assay. Not all clones reach the TCRdb copy of this immuneACCESS table, which keeps in-frame sequences only. Checked studies attribute under half of the gap to unresolved V genes and leave the rest unexplained. This sample holds a few hundred thousand clones; 85% to 95% were observed only once. The ten largest clonotypes hold approximately 0.02% of the sample. The data were obtained in a study of shared T cell receptors in the human thymus listed by TCRdb under 2021. Looking at the study overall: The study examined how the human thymus generates shared, self-reactive T-cell receptor alpha chains.

Trimming at the junction amounts to 1 base on V and 1 base on J, and the germline ends lie 1 base apart. CDR1 and CDR2 were assigned from the germline V gene as MGHRA and YSYEKL. Measured from the cysteine to the phenylalanine, the CDR3 is 12 residues long. Of all the DNA, just the CDR3 is kept, 36 bases in frame from base 1. Sequenced: thymocytes. The chain is encoded by TRBV4-1 joined to TRBJ2-5, with the D gene not confidently named. The origin of this receptor is a human donor. CDR3 region: CASSQGQETQYF. The bases are TGCGCCAGCAGCCAAGGCCAAGAGACCCAGTACTTC.